The next 4 T cell receptor beta chains were all read from a single sample in a study of technical replicates of blood from a handful of donors. The assay was immunoSEQ multiplex PCR, and TCRdb's table has in-frame clones only and misses some. The table lists 60,000 to 95,000 clones, 91% of them singletons. The sample taken for sequencing was T cells isolated from PBMCs. Receptors originate from a human donor in good health. Some clones in this sample may be carry-over from other donors' samples.

V and J are TRBV28 and TRBJ1-5; perhaps TRBD1 as D (5 bases). The germline V gene encodes CDR1 MDHEN and CDR2 SYDVKM. CDR3 length: 14 residues. The ends were cut back, 7 bases at V and 3 bases at J, with 13 bases in the middle. The CDR3 nucleotides read TGTGCCAGCACTTCCACAGGAATCAATCAGCCCCAGCATTTT. It specifies CASTSTGINQPQHF.

This clone was found once. The chain carries TRBV7-8 and TRBJ2-7; 8 positions match TRBD1. The CDR3 has 15 residues. V shed 5 bases and J 3 bases; nucleotides not matched to a gene: 9. Germline CDR1 SGHVS, CDR2 FQNEAQ. In DNA form, the CDR3 reads TGTGCCAGCAGCCCGTACAGGGGGGAAAACTACGAGCAGTACTTC. Protein product: CASSPYRGENYEQYF.

The chain combines TRBV6-5 with TRBJ2-1; 12 bases are shared with TRBD2. J lost 6 bases, V lost 7 bases, and 4 bases had no gene match. Germline V gene lookup returns CDR1 MNHEY and CDR2 SVGAGI. This CDR3 spans 14 amino acids. In DNA, the CDR3 is TGTGCCAGCACAGGACTAGCGGGATTCAATGAGCAGTTCTTC. Its translation is CASTGLAGFNEQFF.

The CDR3 DNA is TGTGCCAGCAGTCCCCCCGGGGGGGCTCAGGGGGGTGGGCAGTATTTT. Amino acids: CASSPPGGAQGGGQYF. The chain couples TRBV27 to TRBJ2-3; possibly TRBD2 for D (8 bases). The CDR3 runs to 16 residues. CDR1 is MNHEY, CDR2 SMNVEV, per germline (reference sequence). The V end lost 5 bases, the J end lost 11 bases, and 26 bases lay between the germline ends.